This T cell receptor (beta chain) was sequenced during a study of blood T cell repertoires in COVID-19. The overall study: Material from acute and convalescent COVID-19 was sourced from the United States, Italy and Spain. The analysed material was cDNA or gDNA that came from T cells, B-cell-depleted T cells, or PBMCs.

Per the germline V gene, CDR1 is MNHEY and CDR2 is SMNVEV (reference sequence). The CDR3 spans 13 residues. Between the trimmed V and J ends, which lost 8 bases and 2 bases, there was a span of 13 bases. This clone was counted once. TCRdb keeps only in-frame clones here, not all; method: immunoSEQ multiplex PCR. The table has 90,000 to 120,000 clones, approximately 90% seen once. The sequenced sample was peripheral blood. The receptor's source is a woman aged 30 to 39 with acute or convalescent COVID-19. This rearrangement joins TRBV27 to TRBJ2-7, with D perhaps matching TRBD1 (6 bases). CDR3 region: CASFQTGTYEQYF. The DNA for the CDR3 is TGTGCCAGCTTTCAGACAGGCACCTACGAGCAGTACTTC.